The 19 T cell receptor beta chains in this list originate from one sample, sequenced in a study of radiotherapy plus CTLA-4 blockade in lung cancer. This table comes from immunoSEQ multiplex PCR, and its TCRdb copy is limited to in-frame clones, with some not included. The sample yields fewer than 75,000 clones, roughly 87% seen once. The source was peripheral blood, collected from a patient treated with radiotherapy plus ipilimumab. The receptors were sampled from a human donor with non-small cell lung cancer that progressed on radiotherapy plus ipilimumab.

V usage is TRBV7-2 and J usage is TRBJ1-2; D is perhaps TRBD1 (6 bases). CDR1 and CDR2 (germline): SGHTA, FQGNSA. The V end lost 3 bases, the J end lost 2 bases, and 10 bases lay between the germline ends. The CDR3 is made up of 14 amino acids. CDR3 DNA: TGTGCCAGCAGCTTTCACAGGGTGAACTATGGCTACACCTTC. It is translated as CASSFHRVNYGYTF.

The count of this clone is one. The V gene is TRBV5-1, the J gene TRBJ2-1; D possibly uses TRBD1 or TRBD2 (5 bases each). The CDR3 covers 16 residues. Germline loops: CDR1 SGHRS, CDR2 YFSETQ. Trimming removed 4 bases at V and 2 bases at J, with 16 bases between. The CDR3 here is CASSPQYGGTYNEQFF. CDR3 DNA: TGCGCCAGCAGCCCCCAGTATGGGGGTACCTACAATGAGCAGTTCTTC.

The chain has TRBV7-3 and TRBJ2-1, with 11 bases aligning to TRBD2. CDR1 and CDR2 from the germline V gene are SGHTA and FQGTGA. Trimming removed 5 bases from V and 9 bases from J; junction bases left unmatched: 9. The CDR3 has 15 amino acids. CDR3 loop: CASSHSGRALSEQFF. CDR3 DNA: TGTGCCAGCAGCCATAGCGGGAGGGCCTTAAGTGAGCAGTTCTTC.

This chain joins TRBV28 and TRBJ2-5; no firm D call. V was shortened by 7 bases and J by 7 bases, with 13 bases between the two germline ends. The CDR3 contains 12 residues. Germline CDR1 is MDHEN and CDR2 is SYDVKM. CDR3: CASTPPRGTQYF. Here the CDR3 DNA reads TGTGCCAGCACCCCCCCTAGAGGGACCCAGTACTTC.

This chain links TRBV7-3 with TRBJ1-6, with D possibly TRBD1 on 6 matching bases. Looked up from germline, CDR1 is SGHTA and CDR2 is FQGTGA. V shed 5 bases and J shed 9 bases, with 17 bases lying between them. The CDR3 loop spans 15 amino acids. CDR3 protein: CASSQLGGKVSPLHF. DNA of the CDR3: TGTGCCAGCAGCCAATTAGGGGGAAAGGTTTCACCCCTCCACTTT.

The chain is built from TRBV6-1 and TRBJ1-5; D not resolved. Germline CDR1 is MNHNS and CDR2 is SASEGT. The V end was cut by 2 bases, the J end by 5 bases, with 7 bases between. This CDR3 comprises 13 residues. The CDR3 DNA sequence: TGTGCCAGCAGTGAATACGAGTATCAGCCCCAGCATTTT. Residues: CASSEYEYQPQHF.

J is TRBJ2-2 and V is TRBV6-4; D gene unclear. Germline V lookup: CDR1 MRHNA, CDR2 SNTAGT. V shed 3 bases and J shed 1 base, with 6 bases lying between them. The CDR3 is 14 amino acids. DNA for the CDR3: TGTGCCAGCAGTGAACAAATGAACACCGGGGAGCTGTTTTTT. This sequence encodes CASSEQMNTGELFF.

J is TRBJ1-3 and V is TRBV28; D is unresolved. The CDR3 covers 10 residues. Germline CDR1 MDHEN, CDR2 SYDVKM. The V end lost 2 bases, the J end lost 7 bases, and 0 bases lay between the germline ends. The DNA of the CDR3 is TGTGCCAGCAGTTTAAACACCATATATTTT. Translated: CASSLNTIYF. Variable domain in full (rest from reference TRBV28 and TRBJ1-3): DVKVTQSSRYLVKRTGEKVFLECVQDMDHENMFWYRQDPGLGLRLIYFSYDVKMKEKGDIPEGYSVSREKKERFSLILESASTNQTSMYLCASSLNTIYFGEGSWLTVV.

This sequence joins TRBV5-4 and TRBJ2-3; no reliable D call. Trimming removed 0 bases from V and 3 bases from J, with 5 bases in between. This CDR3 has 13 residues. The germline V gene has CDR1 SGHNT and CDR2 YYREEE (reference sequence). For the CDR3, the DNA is TGTGCCAGCAGCTTGGGCAGGACAGATACGCAGTATTTT. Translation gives CASSLGRTDTQYF.

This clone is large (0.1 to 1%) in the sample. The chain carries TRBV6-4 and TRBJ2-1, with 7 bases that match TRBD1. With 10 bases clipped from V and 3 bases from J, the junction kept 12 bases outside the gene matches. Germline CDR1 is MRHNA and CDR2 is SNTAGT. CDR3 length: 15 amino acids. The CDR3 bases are TGTGCCATCAGGGGGAGTCGCGGGTGCTACAATGAGCAGTTCTTC. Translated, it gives CAIRGSRGCYNEQFF.

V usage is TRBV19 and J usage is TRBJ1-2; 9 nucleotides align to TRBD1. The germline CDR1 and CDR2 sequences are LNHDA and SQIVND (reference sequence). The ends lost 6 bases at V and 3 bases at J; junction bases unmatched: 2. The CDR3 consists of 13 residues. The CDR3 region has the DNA TGTGCCAGTAGAGGACAGGGGTACTATGGCTACACCTTC. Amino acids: CASRGQGYYGYTF. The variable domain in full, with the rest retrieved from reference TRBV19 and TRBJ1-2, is DGGITQSPKYLFRKEGQNVTLSCEQNLNHDAMYWYRQDPGQGLRLIYYSQIVNDFQKGDIAEGYSVSREKKESFPLTVTSAQKNPTAFYLCASRGQGYYGYTFGSGTRLTVV.

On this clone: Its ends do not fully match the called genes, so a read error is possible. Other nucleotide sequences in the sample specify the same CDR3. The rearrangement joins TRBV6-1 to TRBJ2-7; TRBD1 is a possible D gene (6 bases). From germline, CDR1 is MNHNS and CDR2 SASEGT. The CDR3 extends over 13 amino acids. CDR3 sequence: CASSRDTEAEQYF. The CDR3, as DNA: TGTGCTAGCAGCCGGGACACCGAGGCCGAGCAGTACTTC.

Written as DNA, the CDR3 is TGTGCCAGAAGCTTACCGGGACAGAACTTTTACGAGCAGTACGTC. Protein product: CARSLPGQNFYEQYV. The chain uses TRBV5-3 and TRBJ2-7; TRBD1 agrees at 7 bases. TRBV5-3 is an ORF, and what it does is uncertain. Unmatched junction bases numbered 9, after V lost 2 bases and J lost 4 bases. The CDR3 loop spans 15 amino acids.

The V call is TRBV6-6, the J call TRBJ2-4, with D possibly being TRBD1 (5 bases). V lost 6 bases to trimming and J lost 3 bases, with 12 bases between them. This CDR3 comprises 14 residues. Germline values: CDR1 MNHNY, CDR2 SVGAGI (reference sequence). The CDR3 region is CASSADSVKNIQYF. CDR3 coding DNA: TGTGCCAGCAGCGCCGACAGCGTCAAAAACATTCAGTACTTC.

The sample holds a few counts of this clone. In nucleotides, the CDR3 is TGTGCCAGCAGTACAACCGGGACAGGGTACGAGCAGTACTTC. It yields the protein CASSTTGTGYEQYF. The rearrangement links TRBV27 to TRBJ2-7, with 9 bases lining up with TRBD1. The CDR3 spans 14 residues. V was clipped by 5 bases and J by 4 bases; unmatched bases: 6. Germline-derived CDR1 and CDR2 are MNHEY and SMNVEV (reference sequence).

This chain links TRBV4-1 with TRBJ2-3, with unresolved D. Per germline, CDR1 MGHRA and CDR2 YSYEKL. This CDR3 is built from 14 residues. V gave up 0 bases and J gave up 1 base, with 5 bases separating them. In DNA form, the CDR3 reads TGCGCCAGCAGCCAAGAAGATGGCACAGATACGCAGTATTTT. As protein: CASSQEDGTDTQYF.

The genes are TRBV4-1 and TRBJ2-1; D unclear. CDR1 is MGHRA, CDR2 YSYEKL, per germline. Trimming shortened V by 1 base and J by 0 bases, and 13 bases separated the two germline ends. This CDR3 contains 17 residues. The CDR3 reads CASSQVLSSSSYNEQFF. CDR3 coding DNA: TGCGCCAGCAGCCAAGTACTCTCCTCTAGCTCCTACAATGAGCAGTTCTTC.

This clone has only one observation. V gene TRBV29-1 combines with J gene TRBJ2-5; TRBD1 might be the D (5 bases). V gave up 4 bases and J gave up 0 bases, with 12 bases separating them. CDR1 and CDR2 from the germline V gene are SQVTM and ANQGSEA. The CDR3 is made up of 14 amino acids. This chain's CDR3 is CSVVSLRDQETQYF. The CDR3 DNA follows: TGCAGCGTTGTCAGTCTCAGGGACCAAGAGACCCAGTACTTC.

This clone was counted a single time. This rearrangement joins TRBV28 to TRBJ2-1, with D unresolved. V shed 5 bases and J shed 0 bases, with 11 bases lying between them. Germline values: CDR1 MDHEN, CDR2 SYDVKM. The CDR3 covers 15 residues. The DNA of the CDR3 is TGTGCCAGCAGTCCCCTTACGCGCTCCTACAATGAGCAGTTCTTC. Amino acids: CASSPLTRSYNEQFF.